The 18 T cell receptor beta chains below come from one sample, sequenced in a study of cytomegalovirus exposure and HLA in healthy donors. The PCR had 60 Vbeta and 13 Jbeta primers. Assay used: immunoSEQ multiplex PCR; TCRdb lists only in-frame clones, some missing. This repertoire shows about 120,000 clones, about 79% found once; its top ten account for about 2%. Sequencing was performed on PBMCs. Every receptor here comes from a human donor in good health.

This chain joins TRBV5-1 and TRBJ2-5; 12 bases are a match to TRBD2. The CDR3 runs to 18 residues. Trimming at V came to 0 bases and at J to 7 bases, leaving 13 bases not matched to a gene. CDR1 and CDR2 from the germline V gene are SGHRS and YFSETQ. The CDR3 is CASSLGKGLAGPLGTQYF. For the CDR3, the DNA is TGCGCCAGCAGCTTGGGAAAAGGACTAGCGGGACCCCTTGGGACCCAGTACTTC.

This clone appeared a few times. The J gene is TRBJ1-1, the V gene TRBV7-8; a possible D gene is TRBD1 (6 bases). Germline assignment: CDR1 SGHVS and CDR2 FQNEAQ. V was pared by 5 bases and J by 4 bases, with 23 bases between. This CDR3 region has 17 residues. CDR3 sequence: CASSRLGGSSGGTEAFF. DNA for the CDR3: TGTGCCAGCAGCCGCCTAGGGGGGTCTAGCGGGGGCACTGAAGCTTTCTTT.

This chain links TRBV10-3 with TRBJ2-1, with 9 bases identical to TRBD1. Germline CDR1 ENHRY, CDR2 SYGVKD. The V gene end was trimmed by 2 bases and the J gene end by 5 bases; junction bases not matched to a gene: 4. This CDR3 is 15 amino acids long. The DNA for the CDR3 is TGTGCCATCAGTGAGGCGGGACAGGGCCACAATGAGCAGTTCTTC. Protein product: CAISEAGQGHNEQFF.

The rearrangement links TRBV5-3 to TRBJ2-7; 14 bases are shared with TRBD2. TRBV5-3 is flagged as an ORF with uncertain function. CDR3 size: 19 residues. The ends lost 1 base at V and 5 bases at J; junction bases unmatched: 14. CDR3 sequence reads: CARSLNDLRGLAGVHEQYF. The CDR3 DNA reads TGTGCCAGAAGCTTGAATGATCTCCGGGGACTAGCGGGAGTCCACGAGCAGTACTTC.

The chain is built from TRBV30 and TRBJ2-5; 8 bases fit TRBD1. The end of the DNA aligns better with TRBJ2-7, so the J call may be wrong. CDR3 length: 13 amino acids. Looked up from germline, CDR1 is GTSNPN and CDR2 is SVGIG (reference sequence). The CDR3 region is CAWTLDRAYEQYF. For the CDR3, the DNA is TGTGCCTGGACCTTGGACAGGGCCTACGAGCAGTACTTC.

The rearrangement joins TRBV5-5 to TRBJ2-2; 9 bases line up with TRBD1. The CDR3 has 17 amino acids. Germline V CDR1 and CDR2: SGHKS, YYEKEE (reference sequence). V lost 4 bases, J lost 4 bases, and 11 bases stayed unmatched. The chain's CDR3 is CASSPRDRVGGTGELFF. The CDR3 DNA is TGTGCCAGCAGCCCCCGGGACAGGGTAGGAGGCACCGGGGAGCTGTTTTTT.

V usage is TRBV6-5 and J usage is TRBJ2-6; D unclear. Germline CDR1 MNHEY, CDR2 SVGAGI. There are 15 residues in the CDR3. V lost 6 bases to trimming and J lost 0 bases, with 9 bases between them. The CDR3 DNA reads TGTGCCAGCAGACCACAGAGCTCTGGGGCCAACGTCCTGACTTTC. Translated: CASRPQSSGANVLTF.

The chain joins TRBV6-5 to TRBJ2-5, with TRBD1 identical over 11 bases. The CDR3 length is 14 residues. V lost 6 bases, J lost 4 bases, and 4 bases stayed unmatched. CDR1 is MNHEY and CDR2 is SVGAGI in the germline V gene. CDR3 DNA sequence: TGTGCCAGCAGACCGGGACAGGGGGGAGAGACCCAGTACTTC. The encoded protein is CASRPGQGGETQYF.

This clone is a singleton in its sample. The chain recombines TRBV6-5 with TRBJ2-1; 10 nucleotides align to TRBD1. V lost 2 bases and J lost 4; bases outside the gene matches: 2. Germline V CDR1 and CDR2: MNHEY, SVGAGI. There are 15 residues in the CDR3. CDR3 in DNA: TGTGCCAGCAGTTACGACAGGGGGCAATACAATGAGCAGTTCTTC. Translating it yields CASSYDRGQYNEQFF.

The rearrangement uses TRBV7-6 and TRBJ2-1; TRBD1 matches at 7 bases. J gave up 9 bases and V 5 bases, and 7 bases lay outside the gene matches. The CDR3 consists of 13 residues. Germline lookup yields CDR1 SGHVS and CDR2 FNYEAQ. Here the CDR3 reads CASSLTGAVEQFF. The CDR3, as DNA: TGTGCCAGCAGCCTCACAGGGGCGGTTGAGCAGTTCTTC.

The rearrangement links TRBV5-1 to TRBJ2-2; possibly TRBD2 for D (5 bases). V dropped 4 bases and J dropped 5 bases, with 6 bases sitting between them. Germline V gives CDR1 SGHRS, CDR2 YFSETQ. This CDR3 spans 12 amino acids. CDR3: CASSRGTGELFF. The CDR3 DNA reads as TGCGCCAGCAGCCGAGGGACCGGGGAGCTGTTTTTT.

The CDR3 nucleotides read TGTGCCAGCAGCTCACCGGGACAGGGGGCACAGGGAAACATTCAGTACTTC. This gives the protein CASSSPGQGAQGNIQYF. This rearrangement joins TRBV7-2 to TRBJ2-4; 12 positions agree with TRBD1. Losses at the gene ends were 4 bases for V and 6 bases for J; bases not matched to a gene: 10. The CDR3 contains 17 residues. CDR1 and CDR2 (germline): SGHTA, FQGNSA. The complete variable domain, with remaining parts taken from reference TRBV7-2 and TRBJ2-4, reads GAGVSQSPSNKVTEKGKDVELRCDPISGHTALYWYRQSLGQGLEFLIYFQGNSAPDKSGLPSDRFSAERTGGSVSTLTIQRTQQEDSAVYLCASSSPGQGAQGNIQYFGAGTRLSVL.

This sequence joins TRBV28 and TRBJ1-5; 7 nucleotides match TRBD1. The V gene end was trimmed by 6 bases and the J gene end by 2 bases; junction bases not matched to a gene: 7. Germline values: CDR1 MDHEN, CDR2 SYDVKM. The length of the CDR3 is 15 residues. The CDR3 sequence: CASRLTGPGNQPQHF. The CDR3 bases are TGTGCCAGCAGGCTGACAGGGCCGGGCAATCAGCCCCAGCATTTT.

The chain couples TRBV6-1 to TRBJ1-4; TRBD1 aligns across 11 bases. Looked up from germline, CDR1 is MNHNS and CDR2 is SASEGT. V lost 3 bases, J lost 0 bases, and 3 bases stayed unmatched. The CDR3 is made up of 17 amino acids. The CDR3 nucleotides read TGTGCCAGCAGTGATCCGGGACAGGGGGCAACTAATGAAAAACTGTTTTTT. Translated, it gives CASSDPGQGATNEKLFF.

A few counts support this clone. In nucleotides, the CDR3 is TGCGCCAGCGGTCTTCGACAGGGGCCAGATACGCAGTATTTT. Translation gives CASGLRQGPDTQYF. The chain uses TRBV5-1 and TRBJ2-3; TRBD1 aligns across 8 bases. After removal of 7 bases from V and 4 bases from J, the junction contained 8 bases not matched to a gene. Germline V gives CDR1 SGHRS, CDR2 YFSETQ. This CDR3 has 14 residues.

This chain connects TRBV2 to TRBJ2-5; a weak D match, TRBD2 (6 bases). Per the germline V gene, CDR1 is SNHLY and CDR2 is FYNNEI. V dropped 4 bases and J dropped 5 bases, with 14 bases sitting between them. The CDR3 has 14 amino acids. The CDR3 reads CASSVRGLVETQYF. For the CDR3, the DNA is TGTGCCAGCAGTGTTCGGGGGTTGGTTGAGACCCAGTACTTC.

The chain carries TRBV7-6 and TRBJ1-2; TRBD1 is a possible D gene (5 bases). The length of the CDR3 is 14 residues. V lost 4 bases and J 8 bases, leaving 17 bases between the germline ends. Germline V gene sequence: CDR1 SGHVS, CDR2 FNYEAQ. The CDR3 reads CASSSSRGRGGYTF. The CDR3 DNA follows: TGTGCCAGCAGCTCTTCTCGGGGGAGAGGAGGCTACACCTTC.

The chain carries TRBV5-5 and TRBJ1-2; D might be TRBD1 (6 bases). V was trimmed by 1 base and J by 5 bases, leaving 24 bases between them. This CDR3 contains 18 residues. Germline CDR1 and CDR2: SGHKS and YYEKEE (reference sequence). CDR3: CASSLRPPTGPSRYGYTF. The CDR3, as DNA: TGTGCCAGCAGCTTGCGGCCTCCCACAGGGCCAAGTAGGTATGGCTACACCTTC.